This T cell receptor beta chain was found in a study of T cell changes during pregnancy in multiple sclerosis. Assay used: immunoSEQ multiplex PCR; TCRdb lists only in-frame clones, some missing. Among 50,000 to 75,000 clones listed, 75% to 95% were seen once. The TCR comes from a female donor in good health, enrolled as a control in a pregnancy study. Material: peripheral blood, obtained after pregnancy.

The CDR3 loop reads CASLTGRRNTGELFF. In DNA form, the CDR3 reads TGTGCCAGCCTCACCGGCAGGCGGAACACCGGGGAGCTGTTTTTT. The chain recombines TRBV18 with TRBJ2-2; D is ambiguous. V lost 8 bases, J lost 1 base, and 14 bases lay in between. The CDR3 runs 15 residues. Germline CDR1 reads KGHSH; CDR2 reads LQKENI.